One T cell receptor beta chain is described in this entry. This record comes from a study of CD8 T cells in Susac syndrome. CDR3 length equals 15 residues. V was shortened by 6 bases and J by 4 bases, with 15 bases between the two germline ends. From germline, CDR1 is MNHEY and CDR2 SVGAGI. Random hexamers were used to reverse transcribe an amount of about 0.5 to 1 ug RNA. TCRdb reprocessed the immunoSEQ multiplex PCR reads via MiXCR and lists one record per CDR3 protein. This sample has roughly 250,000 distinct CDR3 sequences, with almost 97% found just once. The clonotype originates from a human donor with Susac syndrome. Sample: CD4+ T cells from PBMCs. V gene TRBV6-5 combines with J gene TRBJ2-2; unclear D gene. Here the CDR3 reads CASSAMSRSTGELFF. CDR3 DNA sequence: TGTGCCAGCAGCGCAATGTCCCGGAGCACCGGGGAGCTGTTTTTT.